The text below deals with one TCR beta chain. Its antigen remains unknown. The germline V gene has CDR1 KGHSH and CDR2 LQKENI. CDR3 length equals 14 residues. V gave up 6 bases and J gave up 4 bases; unmatched junction bases: 3. A TCRbeta library incorporating unique molecular identifiers was prepared. Each CDR3 protein is one row after TCRdb ran MiXCR on the PCR reads. There are 440,000 or so distinct CDR3 sequences in the sample; approximately 42% occur only once, and 25% to 30% lies in the top ten. The source of the sample is a study of T-cell reconstitution after alpha-beta-depleted transplantation in children. Study-level points and caveats: T-cell counts and diversity were attributed mostly to newly produced T cells one year after transplant. There were some patients whose high TCRbeta diversity at day 60 came from surviving recipient T cells and thymic progenitors. After transplant, at about two months, alpha-beta T cells were reportedly derived from several hundred expanded graft clones.

The rearrangement uses TRBV18 and TRBJ2-3; TRBD1 matches at 11 bases. This specimen was PBMCs, taken before TCRalphabeta/CD19-depleted stem cell transplant. This receptor was taken from a girl aged 2 to 9 with aplastic anemia, due to receive a stem cell transplant. The CDR3 DNA is TGTGCCAGCTCGCGGACAGGGGGCGCAGATACGCAGTATTTT. Translation: CASSRTGGADTQYF.